A single T cell receptor (beta chain) is shown here with its context. This sample stems from a study of T cell changes during pregnancy in multiple sclerosis. Using immunoSEQ multiplex PCR, the repertoire was profiled, and TCRdb retains in-frame clones only, with some absent. The data contain around 92,000 clones, 85% to 95% of them singletons. The V segment lost 5 bases and the J segment 7 bases; nucleotides outside the gene matches: 6. The length of the CDR3 is 15 residues. The germline CDR1 and CDR2 sequences are SGHNT and YENEEA. This TCR derives from a female donor with multiple sclerosis, enrolled in a pregnancy study. This chain joins TRBV11-3 and TRBJ2-2; 11 bases map to TRBD1. The specimen was peripheral blood, collected in the first trimester of pregnancy. CDR3 sequence reads: CASSAGQGAIGELFF. CDR3 sequence (DNA): TGTGCCAGCAGCGCCGGACAGGGGGCTATCGGGGAGCTGTTTTTT.